The rows below give T cell receptor beta chains drawn from one sample of a study of CD8+ T cells in alopecia areata. The method was immunoSEQ multiplex PCR; TCRdb's version includes in-frame clones alone and lacks a portion of them. The table shows hundreds of thousands of clones, with 67% occurring only once. The sample consisted of CD4+ T cells sorted from blood, taken at week 0. The receptors were gathered from a human donor with alopecia areata. CDR3s leave out the opening cysteine and the closing phenylalanine or tryptophan. The D gene is left open where the match is weak.

CDR3 protein: SVEGRGQAPGELF
J gene: TRBJ2-2
D gene: TRBD1
V gene: TRBV29-1

CDR3 protein: AWSVRPEAF
J gene: TRBJ1-1
D gene: NA
V gene: TRBV30

CDR3 protein: ASWTGQYYGYT
J gene: TRBJ1-2
D gene: NA
V gene: TRBV23-1

CDR3 protein: ASSESHGGYT
J gene: TRBJ1-2
D gene: NA
V gene: TRBV25-1

CDR3 protein: ASSLGTNQPQH
J gene: TRBJ1-5
D gene: NA
V gene: TRBV25-1

CDR3 protein: ASSRGQGYNEQF
J gene: TRBJ2-1
D gene: TRBD1
V gene: TRBV4-1

CDR3 protein: ASSLVRGKREQY
J gene: TRBJ2-7
D gene: NA
V gene: TRBV11-2

CDR3 protein: ASSQGWSTDTQY
J gene: TRBJ2-3
D gene: NA
V gene: TRBV4-3

CDR3 protein: AWSWGPGGNQPQH
J gene: TRBJ1-5
D gene: TRBD1
V gene: TRBV30

CDR3 protein: ASTRDARYEQF
J gene: TRBJ2-1
D gene: NA
V gene: TRBV5-6

CDR3 protein: ASSPLLAGATSSYEQY
J gene: TRBJ2-7
D gene: TRBD2
V gene: TRBV18

CDR3 protein: SVSTPDRGPTYEQY
J gene: TRBJ2-7
D gene: TRBD1
V gene: TRBV29-1

CDR3 protein: SVVSGIGETQY
J gene: TRBJ2-5
D gene: NA
V gene: TRBV29-1

CDR3 protein: ASSGQGRDTDTQY
J gene: TRBJ2-3
D gene: NA
V gene: TRBV2

CDR3 protein: AWSVRSRTTWGRRGYT
J gene: TRBJ1-2
D gene: NA
V gene: TRBV30

CDR3 protein: ALAAGSYNEQF
J gene: TRBJ2-1
D gene: TRBD2
V gene: TRBV30